The 18 T cell receptor beta chains in this list originate from one sample, sequenced in a study of blood T cells in healthy people across ages. For the second PCR, which ran for roughly 6 to 12 cycles, a sample-barcoded 5' primer and a J-beta primer mix were used. TCRdb passed the 5' RACE reads through MiXCR, listing each CDR3 protein once. The sample has about 680,000 distinct CDR3 sequences, 45% to 50% seen once; the top ten hold around a third. The source material was blood. The receptors shown here come from a woman in her sixties or seventies in good health.

This clonotype came up a few times. The V gene is TRBV20-1, the J gene TRBJ2-5; 10 positions match TRBD1. The CDR3 spans 15 residues. The V and J ends lost 3 bases and 7 bases, in that order; junction bases with no gene match: 11. The germline gives CDR1 DFQATT, CDR2 SNEGSKA (reference sequence). The CDR3 DNA reads as TGCAGTGCTAGCCTAGGGGGACAGGGGTTCGGGACCCAGTACTTC. Its translation is CSASLGGQGFGTQYF.

The J gene is TRBJ2-7, the V gene TRBV9; D possibly corresponds to TRBD2 (7 bases). V dropped 0 bases and J dropped 3 bases, with 13 bases sitting between them. The V gene's germline CDR1 is SGDLS and CDR2 YYNGEE. The CDR3 covers 15 residues. The CDR3 is CASSVGRGTYYEQYF. CDR3 coding DNA: TGTGCCAGCAGCGTAGGGCGGGGGACATACTACGAGCAGTACTTC.

This clonotype was counted a single time. The chain joins TRBV10-3 to TRBJ2-7; 9 bases line up with TRBD2. Trimming cost V 10 bases and J 2 bases; bases outside gene matches: 6. The CDR3 covers 13 residues. Germline V lookup: CDR1 ENHRY, CDR2 SYGVKD. The DNA of the CDR3 is TGTGCCACCTTAGCGGGGGCCACCTACGAGCAGTACTTC. This encodes CATLAGATYEQYF.

V and J are TRBV11-1 and TRBJ2-1, with D unresolved. Germline V gene data show CDR1 as SGHAT and CDR2 as FQDESV (reference sequence). Trimming pared 0 bases from V and 7 bases from J, leaving 10 bases between. The CDR3 runs to 14 residues. This CDR3 reads CASSLAGPGNEQFF. As DNA, the CDR3 is TGTGCCAGCAGCTTAGCGGGTCCTGGGAATGAGCAGTTCTTC.

This clonotype was observed a few times. The V and J genes are TRBV10-3 and TRBJ2-5; 12 bases align to TRBD2. V trimming: 8 bases; J trimming: 4 bases; junction bases outside the gene matches: 11. Germline lookup yields CDR1 ENHRY and CDR2 SYGVKD. The CDR3 length is 16 residues. The CDR3 is CAIGALTSGRGETQYF. The CDR3 coding sequence is TGTGCCATCGGGGCCTTGACTAGCGGGAGAGGAGAGACCCAGTACTTC.

This clonotype was seen a handful of times. The rearrangement uses TRBV29-1 and TRBJ1-2, with D perhaps TRBD1 (5 bases). Looked up from germline, CDR1 is SQVTM and CDR2 is ANQGSEA. V lost 0 bases, J lost 8 bases, and 7 bases lay in between. CDR3 length: 11 amino acids. The CDR3 reads CSVEDREGYTF. The CDR3 coding sequence is TGCAGCGTTGAAGACAGGGAGGGCTACACCTTC. Filled out from reference TRBV29-1 and TRBJ1-2, the complete variable domain reads SAVISQKPSRDICQRGTSLTIQCQVDSQVTMMFWYRQQPGQSLTLIATANQGSEATYESGFVIDKFPISRPNLTFSTLTVSNMSPEDSSIYLCSVEDREGYTFGSGTRLTVV.

This chain joins TRBV7-2 and TRBJ1-5, with D hard to call. CDR3 length: 13 amino acids. Trimming stripped 5 bases from V and 5 bases from J, with 10 bases between. CDR1 and CDR2 from the germline V gene are SGHTA and FQGNSA. CDR3 nucleotides: TGTGCCAGCAGCACCCTTGCGGATCAGCCCCAGCATTTT. Its translation: CASSTLADQPQHF.

This chain connects TRBV7-8 to TRBJ2-3; a possible D gene is TRBD2 (8 bases). The CDR3 sequence is 17 residues long. The V gene's germline CDR1 is SGHVS and CDR2 FQNEAQ. V lost 4 bases, J lost 6 bases, and 23 bases lay in between. CDR3: CASSYRTGAPGGDTQYF. The DNA for the CDR3 is TGTGCCAGCAGCTACCGTACAGGGGCCCCGGGGGGGGATACGCAGTATTTT. The full variable domain, in which reference TRBV7-8 and TRBJ2-3 provide the parts outside the CDR3, is GAGVSQSPRYKVAKRGQDVALRCDPISGHVSLFWYQQALGQGPEFLTYFQNEAQLDKSGLPSDRFFAERPEGSVSTLKIQRTQQEDSAVYLCASSYRTGAPGGDTQYFGPGTRLTVL.

The table lists this clonotype with a few counts. The rearrangement links TRBV11-1 to TRBJ2-1, with 8 bases that match TRBD2. V shed 1 base and J 8 bases; nucleotides not matched to a gene: 4. This CDR3 region has 14 residues. Germline CDR1 is SGHAT and CDR2 is FQDESV (reference sequence). CDR3 amino acids: CASSLGTSRDEQFF. CDR3 in DNA: TGTGCCAGCAGCTTAGGGACTAGCCGCGATGAGCAGTTCTTC.

The V and J genes are TRBV11-2 and TRBJ2-7; perhaps TRBD1 as D (5 bases). The CDR3 sequence is 15 residues long. V was shortened by 5 bases and J by 0 bases, with 14 bases between the two germline ends. The V gene's germline CDR1 is SGHAT and CDR2 FQNNGV. The CDR3 loop is CASSLMSGYSYEQYF. The CDR3 DNA sequence: TGTGCCAGCAGCCTAATGTCAGGGTACTCCTACGAGCAGTACTTC.

This clonotype occurred many times. The chain combines TRBV6-2 or TRBV6-3 with TRBJ2-7; D is ambiguous. CDR3 length: 15 amino acids. Trimming shortened V by 2 bases and J by 1 base, and 12 bases separated the two germline ends. Germline V gene lookup returns CDR1 MNHEY and CDR2 SVGEGT. Written as DNA, the CDR3 is TGTGCCAGCAGTTACACGGCCAGTTCGTCCTACGAGCAGTACTTC. Translated: CASSYTASSSYEQYF.

This clonotype was seen more than once but under ten times. One end of the junction varies from germline; a read error may be responsible. The chain couples TRBV12-3 or TRBV12-4 to TRBJ1-4; 9 bases map to TRBD1. CDR3 size: 15 residues. In nucleotides, the CDR3 is TGTGCCAGCAGTCCCCGGGACAGGGCGTTTGAAAAGCTGTTTTTT. Protein sequence: CASSPRDRAFEKLFF.

This clonotype was counted a few times. This chain connects TRBV28 to TRBJ1-2; tentative D call: TRBD1 (5 bases). This CDR3 contains 13 residues. V dropped 7 bases and J dropped 4 bases, with 13 bases sitting between them. Germline CDR1 and CDR2: MDHEN and SYDVKM. The CDR3 bases are TGTGCCAGCATCAACAGGCTCCCCTATGGCTACACCTTC. Protein product: CASINRLPYGYTF.

This clonotype occurred a few times. The chain is built from TRBV10-3 and TRBJ2-6; 7 bases match TRBD1. Germline CDR1 ENHRY, CDR2 SYGVKD. This CDR3 contains 15 residues. The V segment lost 11 bases and the J segment 4 bases; nucleotides outside the gene matches: 11. The CDR3, as DNA: TGTGCCGCAGGGGGAAAGCTGTCGGGGGCCAACGTCCTGACTTTC. Protein product: CAAGGKLSGANVLTF.

The chain combines TRBV28 with TRBJ1-4, with D maybe TRBD1 (6 bases). With 9 bases removed from V and 6 bases from J, the gap between germline ends came to 14 bases. CDR1 is MDHEN and CDR2 is SYDVKM in the germline V gene. The CDR3 contains 13 residues. The chain's CDR3 is CASTSGVYEKLFF. DNA of the CDR3: TGTGCCAGTACCTCAGGGGTTTATGAAAAACTGTTTTTT.

The V and J genes are TRBV6-5 and TRBJ1-1; 8 nucleotides align to TRBD1. The CDR3 contains 14 residues. Trimming removed 6 bases from V and 10 bases from J; junction bases left unmatched: 13. Germline CDR1 and CDR2: MNHEY and SVGAGI. CDR3: CASSQTGTGVGAFF. The CDR3 bases are TGTGCCAGCAGCCAAACCGGGACAGGAGTCGGAGCTTTCTTT.

The chain has TRBV7-2 and TRBJ2-5, with D perhaps matching TRBD1 (5 bases). Per germline, CDR1 SGHTA and CDR2 FQGNSA. CDR3 length equals 15 residues. The germline V and J ends were trimmed by 3 bases and 2 bases, with 13 bases remaining between them. The CDR3 is CASSFAGFPQETQYF. The DNA of the CDR3 is TGTGCCAGCAGCTTCGCAGGGTTTCCTCAAGAGACCCAGTACTTC.

The rearrangement uses TRBV10-2 and TRBJ2-5, with D possibly TRBD2 on 6 matching bases. The V end lost 8 bases, the J end lost 4 bases, and 14 bases lay between the germline ends. Germline-derived CDR1 and CDR2 are WSHSY and SAAADI. CDR3 length equals 13 residues. The CDR3 DNA reads TGCGCCAGCCGGGTTCTGGGGGGAGAGACCCAGTACTTC. It specifies CASRVLGGETQYF.